Listed here are 21 T cell receptor beta chains from one sample, sequenced in a study of cytomegalovirus exposure and HLA in healthy donors. It was with 60 Vbeta and 13 Jbeta primers that the PCR ran. Sequencing was performed with immunoSEQ multiplex PCR; in TCRdb, only in-frame clones are kept and a portion is missing. There are about 200,000 clones in the sample; roughly four fifths occur only once, and 1.1% to 1.5% lies in the top ten. The sequenced sample consisted of PBMCs. Source of these receptors: a girl aged 5-17 years in good health and CMV-seronegative.

The chain carries TRBV6-6 and TRBJ2-2; D might be TRBD1 (5 bases). Germline-derived CDR1 and CDR2 are MNHNY and SVGAGI (reference sequence). The V end was cut by 4 bases, the J end by 1 base, with 13 bases between. The CDR3 covers 16 residues. In DNA, the CDR3 is TGTGCCAGCAGTTGGGAAGGGGTCCGGAACACCGGGGAGCTGTTTTTT. Its protein product is CASSWEGVRNTGELFF.

The chain recombines TRBV4-1 with TRBJ2-7; 8 bases line up with TRBD1. The CDR3 has 14 amino acids. Germline assignment: CDR1 MGHRA and CDR2 YSYEKL. After removal of 3 bases from V and 1 base from J, the junction contained 2 bases not matched to a gene. This CDR3 is CASSQTGVSYEQYF. The CDR3 bases are TGCGCCAGCAGCCAGACAGGGGTTTCCTACGAGCAGTACTTC.

The chain couples TRBV18 to TRBJ1-2; possible D gene TRBD1, 5 bases. V was shortened by 3 bases and J by 6 bases, with 17 bases between the two germline ends. Germline CDR1 and CDR2: KGHSH and LQKENI. The CDR3 totals 15 residues. DNA of the CDR3: TGTGCCAGCTCACCCGGGGCGTCGGCGGGGGATGGCTACACCTTC. Translation: CASSPGASAGDGYTF.

The chain is built from TRBV5-1 and TRBJ2-7; TRBD1 matches at 7 bases. CDR3 size: 14 residues. Germline CDR1 is SGHRS and CDR2 is YFSETQ. J was trimmed by 3 bases and V by 5 bases; bases with no gene match: 8. The CDR3 DNA sequence: TGCGCCAGCAGTTCAGGGGGTGCACTCTACGAGCAGTACTTC. Amino acid sequence: CASSSGGALYEQYF.

This clone occurred once. This chain uses TRBV28 with TRBJ2-1; 9 positions agree with TRBD1. This CDR3 comprises 16 residues. CDR1 is MDHEN, CDR2 SYDVKM, per germline. Losses at the gene ends were 5 bases for V and 2 bases for J; bases not matched to a gene: 7. In nucleotides, the CDR3 is TGTGCCAGCAGTCCCCTGGGACAGGGCCCCTACAATGAGCAGTTCTTC. Its translation: CASSPLGQGPYNEQFF.

This clone showed up just a few times. This chain connects TRBV11-2 to TRBJ2-3, with TRBD2 identical over 7 bases. Germline lookup yields CDR1 SGHAT and CDR2 FQNNGV. This CDR3 is built from 15 residues. Germline trimming cut 3 bases from V and 1 base from J; bases unmatched to any gene: 4. CDR3 bases: TGTGCCAGCAGCTTGATCGCGGGGGGCACAGATACGCAGTATTTT. Translation: CASSLIAGGTDTQYF.

The genes are TRBV9 and TRBJ2-3, with TRBD1 identical over 11 bases. V dropped 3 bases and J dropped 3; count of bases not matched to a gene: 6. The CDR3 is 16 amino acids. Germline V gene sequence: CDR1 SGDLS, CDR2 YYNGEE. The CDR3 bases are TGTGCCAGCAGCGCCTGGACAGGGGGCCGGACAGATACGCAGTATTTT. This translates into CASSAWTGGRTDTQYF.

This sequence joins TRBV6-1 and TRBJ2-2; D is possibly TRBD1 (6 bases). CDR1 and CDR2 (germline): MNHNS, SASEGT. This CDR3 spans 15 amino acids. V lost 6 bases to trimming and J lost 5 bases, with 16 bases between them. Here the CDR3 reads CASRNRVRGTGELFF. CDR3 sequence (DNA): TGTGCCAGCAGGAACAGGGTGAGGGGGACCGGGGAGCTGTTTTTT.

This clone was detected only once. The V gene is TRBV19, the J gene TRBJ2-5; D perhaps matches TRBD2 (7 bases). Germline V gene sequence: CDR1 LNHDA, CDR2 SQIVND (reference sequence). The CDR3 is made up of 13 amino acids. Trimming left V 6 bases short and J 4 bases short, with 12 bases between. This CDR3 reads CASRPGEGETQYF. CDR3 bases: TGTGCCAGTAGGCCAGGGGAGGGAGAGACCCAGTACTTC.

This chain links TRBV28 with TRBJ1-2, with D uncertain. The CDR3 contains 13 residues. Germline CDR1 reads MDHEN; CDR2 reads SYDVKM. The ends were cut back, 1 base at V and 7 bases at J, with 10 bases in the middle. The CDR3 loop is CASSLSQRFGYTF. In nucleotides, the CDR3 is TGTGCCAGCAGTTTATCTCAGAGGTTTGGCTACACCTTC.

This clone is a singleton in its sample. The chain has TRBV5-6 and TRBJ1-1; possible D gene TRBD1, 6 bases. The CDR3 is 16 residues long. Germline CDR1 SGHDT, CDR2 YYEEEE. Trimming took 5 bases from V and 4 from J, leaving 21 bases between them. The DNA of the CDR3 is TGTGCCAGCAGACACAGGTTCAGGGGCCGGAGCACTGAAGCTTTCTTT. Translated, it gives CASRHRFRGRSTEAFF.

The V gene is TRBV13, the J gene TRBJ2-5, with D maybe TRBD2 (6 bases). Germline-derived CDR1 and CDR2 are PRHDT and FYEKMQ (reference sequence). The CDR3 loop spans 16 amino acids. V dropped 2 bases and J dropped 5 bases, with 18 bases sitting between them. CDR3 bases: TGTGCCAGCAGCTTAAAGGGTGTCGGGGGTGGGGAGACCCAGTACTTC. Residues: CASSLKGVGGGETQYF.

The chain uses TRBV29-1 and TRBJ1-1; TRBD1 matches 8 bases. CDR1 SQVTM and CDR2 ANQGSEA come from the germline V gene. There are 12 residues in the CDR3. V gave up 8 bases and J gave up 1 base; unmatched junction bases: 3. The CDR3: CSTGTGNTEAFF. Here the CDR3 DNA reads TGCAGCACCGGGACAGGGAACACTGAAGCTTTCTTT. The full variable domain, rest sourced from reference TRBV29-1 and TRBJ1-1, is SAVISQKPSRDICQRGTSLTIQCQVDSQVTMMFWYRQQPGQSLTLIATANQGSEATYESGFVIDKFPISRPNLTFSTLTVSNMSPEDSSIYLCSTGTGNTEAFFGQGTRLTVV.

J is TRBJ1-1 and V is TRBV19, with TRBD1 identical over 8 bases. This CDR3 has 12 residues. The J segment lost 4 bases and the V segment lost 6 bases, leaving 1 base of the junction unmatched. CDR1 is LNHDA and CDR2 is SQIVND in the germline V gene (reference sequence). The CDR3 region has the DNA TGTGCCAGTAGGGGGACAGGCACTGAAGCTTTCTTT. Translated: CASRGTGTEAFF.

The J gene is TRBJ1-1, the V gene TRBV2, with 7 bases matching TRBD1. The CDR3 extends over 17 amino acids. With V trimmed by 7 bases and J by 2 bases, 16 bases remained unmatched. CDR1 is SNHLY and CDR2 is FYNNEI in the germline V gene. CDR3 in amino acids: CASKGWEQGLINTEAFF. The CDR3 nucleotides read TGTGCCAGCAAGGGGTGGGAACAGGGGCTCATAAACACTGAAGCTTTCTTT.

CDR3 sequence: CASSRDSLDTGELFF. The DNA for the CDR3 is TGTGCCAGCAGTCGGGACAGCCTTGACACCGGGGAGCTGTTTTTT. The rearrangement joins TRBV27 to TRBJ2-2, with 7 bases fitting TRBD1. V lost 5 bases, J lost 3 bases, and 6 bases stayed unmatched. Germline-derived CDR1 and CDR2 are MNHEY and SMNVEV (reference sequence). The CDR3 is 15 residues long.

V and J are TRBV4-3 and TRBJ1-4; 9 positions match TRBD1. Germline assignment: CDR1 LGHNA and CDR2 YSLEER. The CDR3 has 15 amino acids. V was clipped by 2 bases and J by 8 bases; unmatched bases: 6. The CDR3 DNA reads TGCGCCAGCAGCCAAACCGGGACAGGGAAAGAAAAACTGTTTTTT. Amino acid sequence: CASSQTGTGKEKLFF.

The J gene is TRBJ2-3, the V gene TRBV7-8; tentative D call: TRBD2 (6 bases). Germline CDR1 reads SGHVS; CDR2 reads FQNEAQ. The V end was cut by 5 bases, the J end by 2 bases, with 11 bases between. The length of the CDR3 is 14 residues. CDR3 nucleotide sequence: TGTGCCAGCAGCCGAAGCGGGCCCACAGATACGCAGTATTTT. This sequence encodes CASSRSGPTDTQYF.

For the CDR3, the DNA is TGCGCCAGCAGCTCCCTAAGGGGGAAGAGATACAATGAGCAGTTCTTC. Amino acid sequence: CASSSLRGKRYNEQFF. The chain recombines TRBV5-1 with TRBJ2-1, with a possible D match to TRBD1 (6 bases). Germline loops: CDR1 SGHRS, CDR2 YFSETQ. Trimming left V 3 bases short and J 4 bases short, with 17 bases between. The CDR3 is 16 amino acids.

This sequence joins TRBV5-5 and TRBJ1-5, with D uncertain. Between the trimmed V and J ends, which lost 4 bases and 1 base, there was a span of 9 bases. The CDR3 contains 14 residues. Germline assignment: CDR1 SGHKS and CDR2 YYEKEE (reference sequence). CDR3: CASSPEWSNQPQHF. CDR3 nucleotides: TGTGCCAGCAGCCCCGAGTGGAGCAATCAGCCCCAGCATTTT.

The rearrangement links TRBV9 to TRBJ2-3; 9 bases fit TRBD1. This CDR3 comprises 13 residues. V dropped 6 bases and J dropped 5; count of bases not matched to a gene: 4. The germline V gene encodes CDR1 SGDLS and CDR2 YYNGEE. The CDR3 protein is CASNGQGKDTQYF. The CDR3 nucleotides read TGTGCCAGCAACGGACAGGGGAAAGATACGCAGTATTTT.